These T cell receptor beta chains were read from a single sample in a study of blood T cell repertoires in COVID-19. Clones were sequenced by immunoSEQ multiplex PCR, and TCRdb holds only the in-frame ones, with some missing. Of roughly 180,000 clones listed, more than 75% are singletons. Sample: peripheral blood. These receptors were taken from a woman aged 45-60 years with COVID-19, enrolled during active disease. Each CDR3 is given with its conserved first and last residue. The D gene is left open where the match is weak. Not every row has a clone size; where given, it reads once, few, many or a size class.

>14|NA|NA|TRBJ2-2|TRBV3-1/TRBV3-2
CASSQDIAPGELFF
TGTGCCAGCAGCCAAGATATAGCCCCCGGGGAGCTGTTTTTT
>13|NA|NA|TRBJ2-7|TRBV30
CAWGRGGGYEQYF
TGTGCCTGGGGGAGAGGGGGGGGCTACGAGCAGTACTTC
>13|TRBD1|few|TRBJ2-7|TRBV9
CASSVGQLYEQYF
TGTGCCAGCAGCGTGGGACAGCTTTACGAGCAGTACTTC
>13|TRBD1|NA|TRBJ1-6|TRBV30
CAWRGTGGSPLHF
TGTGCCTGGCGGGGGACAGGGGGTTCACCCCTCCACTTT
>16|TRBD1|NA|TRBJ2-7|TRBV28
CASSLPSDRGRGEQYF
TGTGCCAGCAGTTTACCCTCGGACAGGGGTCGGGGCGAGCAGTACTTC
>14|NA|NA|TRBJ2-1|TRBV5-1
CASSRGVTYNEQFF
TGCGCCAGCAGCCGCGGGGTCACCTACAATGAGCAGTTCTTC
>16|TRBD1|NA|TRBJ2-1|TRBV28
CASSLLTGGVKNEQFF
TGTGCCAGCAGTTTACTTACAGGGGGCGTCAAAAATGAGCAGTTCTTC
>17|NA|NA|TRBJ2-5|TRBV7-2
CASSSGRGGLRGETQYF
TGTGCCAGCAGCTCGGGGAGGGGAGGCCTGAGGGGGGAGACCCAGTACTTC
>13|NA|once|TRBJ2-2|TRBV10-3
CAGSGSVTGELFF
TGTGCCGGAAGCGGGTCGGTCACCGGGGAGCTGTTTTTT
>12|NA|NA|TRBJ2-3|TRBV5-1
CASQGNRDTQYF
TGCGCCAGTCAGGGGAACCGAGATACGCAGTATTTT
>15|NA|NA|TRBJ1-4|TRBV19
CASSIQDRFNEKLFF
TGTGCCAGTAGTATACAGGACAGATTTAATGAAAAACTGTTTTTT
>16|NA|NA|TRBJ2-5|TRBV5-1
CASSLAPTSPGETQYF
TGCGCCAGCAGCTTGGCGCCGACTAGTCCGGGAGAGACCCAGTACTTC
>17|NA|NA|TRBJ2-3|TRBV25-1
CASSELSGGTWGDTQYF
TGTGCCAGCAGTGAACTCTCTGGGGGGACCTGGGGAGATACGCAGTATTTT
>14|NA|NA|TRBJ1-4|TRBV3-1/TRBV3-2
CASSQGDSNEKLFF
TGTGCCAGCAGCCAAGGAGACAGTAATGAAAAACTGTTTTTT
>13|NA|once|TRBJ1-6|TRBV27
CASSPFQNSPLHF
TGTGCCAGCAGTCCTTTTCAGAATTCACCCCTCCACTTT
>14|NA|NA|TRBJ2-4|TRBV2
CASRPSGAKNIQYF
TGTGCCAGCAGACCGTCAGGAGCCAAAAACATTCAGTACTTC
>13|NA|once|TRBJ1-5|TRBV11-2
CASSLDLEQPQHF
TGTGCCAGCAGCTTAGATCTAGAGCAGCCCCAGCATTTT
>14|TRBD2|NA|TRBJ2-7|TRBV9
CASSVSGGPSEQYF
TGTGCCAGCAGCGTTAGCGGGGGGCCGAGCGAGCAGTACTTC
>13|TRBD1|few|TRBJ2-7|TRBV19
CASMRQGSYEQYF
TGTGCCAGTATGAGACAGGGATCCTACGAGCAGTACTTC
>14|TRBD1|few|TRBJ1-5|TRBV2
CASSGQGSNQPQHF
TGTGCCAGCAGTGGACAGGGCTCCAATCAGCCCCAGCATTTT
>14|NA|few|TRBJ2-1|TRBV6-2/TRBV6-3
CASSYAPRSTGQFF
TGTGCCAGCAGTTACGCCCCCCGTTCGACGGGGCAGTTCTTC
>14|NA|NA|TRBJ1-1|TRBV7-9
CASRTAAMNTEAFF
TGTGCCAGCAGGACGGCGGCGATGAACACTGAAGCTTTCTTT
>16|NA|NA|TRBJ2-5|TRBV28
CASSLGRGGPQETQYF
TGTGCCAGCAGTTTGGGCCGGGGAGGCCCTCAAGAGACCCAGTACTTC
>12|TRBD1|once|TRBJ2-1|TRBV4-1
CASSHPRDRTFF
TGCGCCAGCAGCCACCCCCGGGACAGGACGTTCTTC
>14|NA|NA|TRBJ2-1|TRBV27
CASSPGQSYNEQFF
TGTGCCAGCAGTCCAGGACAGTCCTACAATGAGCAGTTCTTC
>13|NA|NA|TRBJ1-2|TRBV28
CASSSGAGGRHTF
TGTGCCAGCAGTTCAGGCGCGGGGGGGAGGCACACCTTC
>12|NA|NA|TRBJ2-7|TRBV7-9
CASSFPPYEQYF
TGTGCCAGCAGCTTTCCTCCCTACGAGCAGTACTTC
>15|NA|NA|TRBJ1-4|TRBV7-2
CASSLVRASNEKLFF
TGTGCCAGCAGCTTAGTGAGGGCATCTAATGAAAAACTGTTTTTT
>13|NA|once|TRBJ1-3|TRBV7-8
CASSLREGSHIYF
TGTGCCAGCAGCCTAAGGGAAGGGAGTCACATATATTTT
>15|NA|NA|TRBJ2-7|TRBV27
CASSTRDLGVYEQYF
TGTGCCAGCAGTACCCGGGACTTGGGGGTCTACGAGCAGTACTTC
>15|TRBD1|NA|TRBJ1-2|TRBV6-5
CASSPRDRADYGYTF
TGTGCCAGCAGTCCCCGGGACAGGGCGGACTATGGCTACACCTTC
>16|NA|NA|TRBJ1-6|TRBV5-4
CASSLVGLDTNSPLHF
TGTGCCAGCAGCTTGGTGGGACTGGATACGAATTCACCCCTCCACTTT
>14|TRBD1|NA|TRBJ2-7|TRBV6-5
CATDRGLSSYEQYF
TGTGCCACCGACAGGGGTCTGAGCTCCTACGAGCAGTACTTC
>17|TRBD1|NA|TRBJ1-3|TRBV7-6
CASSAGQGKGSGNTIYF
TGTGCCAGCAGCGCGGGACAGGGGAAGGGATCTGGAAACACCATATATTTT
>13|NA|NA|TRBJ1-5|TRBV11-2
CASSLGHYQPQHF
TGTGCCAGCAGCTTAGGGCATTATCAGCCCCAGCATTTT
>13|NA|once|TRBJ2-1|TRBV19
CASSIGRFNEQFF
TGTGCCAGTAGTATAGGCCGGTTCAATGAGCAGTTCTTC